This T cell receptor (beta chain) is from a study of cytotoxic CD8 clonotypes in ibrutinib-treated CLL. CDR3 length: 18 amino acids. CDR1 and CDR2 from the germline V gene are MGHRA and YSYEKL. Unmatched junction bases numbered 13, after V lost 1 base and J lost 4 bases. The protocol was immunoSEQ multiplex PCR, while the TCRdb copy is restricted to in-frame clones and leaves out a portion. There are about 310,000 clones in the sample; almost 80% occur only once, and over 5% lies in the top ten. J is TRBJ2-7 and V is TRBV4-1, with TRBD2 matching 10 bases. The input for sequencing was PBMCs, taken before ibrutinib treatment. This clonotype was obtained from a human donor with chronic lymphocytic leukemia. Here the CDR3 DNA reads TGCGCCAGCAGCCAAGCCGAGTCGGGACTAGCGAATCCTTACGAGCAGTACTTC. It codes for CASSQAESGLANPYEQYF.